The text below deals with one T cell receptor (beta chain). Its antigen is currently unknown. The germline V gene encodes CDR1 ENHRY and CDR2 SYGVKD. The CDR3 consists of 16 residues. Trimming removed 10 bases at V and 0 bases at J, with 16 bases between. These data come from a study of cytomegalovirus exposure and HLA in healthy donors. The study, taken as a whole, reports: Trimming of TCR beta V- and J-genes showed a link, identified in a later analysis, to a missense DCLRE1C variant.

The study ran its PCR with 60 Vbeta and 13 Jbeta primers. The assay was immunoSEQ multiplex PCR, and TCRdb's table has in-frame clones only and misses some. The repertoire holds over 200,000 clones, with over 65% as singletons. This TCR was recovered from a woman between 55 and 75 years old in good health and CMV-seropositive. The chain recombines TRBV10-3 with TRBJ2-6, with D possibly being TRBD2 (5 bases). Source material: PBMCs. The CDR3 DNA is TGTGCCAGTCACGGAGGCCGACACTCTGGGGCCAACGTCCTGACTTTC. Translation: CASHGGRHSGANVLTF.